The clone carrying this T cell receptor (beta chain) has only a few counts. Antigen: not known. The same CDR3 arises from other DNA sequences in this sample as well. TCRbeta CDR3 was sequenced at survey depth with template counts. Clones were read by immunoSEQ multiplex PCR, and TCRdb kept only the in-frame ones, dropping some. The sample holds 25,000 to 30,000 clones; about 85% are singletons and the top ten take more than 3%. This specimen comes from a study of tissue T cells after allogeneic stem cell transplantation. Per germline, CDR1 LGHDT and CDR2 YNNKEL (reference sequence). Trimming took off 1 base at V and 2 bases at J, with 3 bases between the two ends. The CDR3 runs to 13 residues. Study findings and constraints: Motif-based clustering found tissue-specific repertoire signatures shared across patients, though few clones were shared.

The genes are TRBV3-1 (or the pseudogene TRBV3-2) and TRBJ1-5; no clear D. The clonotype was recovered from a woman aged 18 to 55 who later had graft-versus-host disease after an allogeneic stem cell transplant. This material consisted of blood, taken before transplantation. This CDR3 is CASSQGGNQPQHF. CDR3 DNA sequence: TGTGCCAGCAGCCAAGGGGGCAATCAGCCCCAGCATTTT.